Listed here are 18 T cell receptor beta chains from one sample, sequenced in a study of shared clonotypes between healthy human individuals. Data came from immunoSEQ multiplex PCR; TCRdb stores just in-frame clones and leaves some out. The sample records 1.6 million or so clones, 98% to 99% being singletons. The sequenced material came from naive CD4+ T cells sorted from blood. Subset described: CD45RA+ positively selected. The origin of the receptors is a man aged 25-45 years in good health.

The rearrangement uses TRBV7-2 and TRBJ1-1; tentative D call: TRBD1 (6 bases). The length of the CDR3 is 13 residues. The ends were cut back, 1 base at V and 10 bases at J, with 13 bases in the middle. The germline V gene encodes CDR1 SGHTA and CDR2 FQGNSA. CDR3 DNA: TGTGCCAGCAGCTTAGGACAGGTAAATGGAGCTTTCTTT. Its protein product is CASSLGQVNGAFF.

V and J are TRBV6-5 and TRBJ2-1; 9 nucleotides line up with TRBD2. The CDR3 runs to 16 residues. The J segment lost 3 bases and the V segment lost 2 bases, leaving 5 bases of the junction unmatched. The V gene's germline CDR1 is MNHEY and CDR2 SVGAGI. CDR3 bases: TGTGCCAGCAGTTACACAGGCGGGAGGGTCTACAATGAGCAGTTCTTC. Translation: CASSYTGGRVYNEQFF.

The chain recombines TRBV9 with TRBJ2-2, with D tentatively TRBD2 (5 bases). There are 13 residues in the CDR3. Germline assignment: CDR1 SGDLS and CDR2 YYNGEE. The V and J ends lost 5 bases and 7 bases respectively, with 12 bases between them. In DNA form, the CDR3 reads TGTGCCAGCAGGAGGGCTCGGGACGGGGAGCTGTTTTTT. Protein product: CASRRARDGELFF.

V and J are TRBV6-6 and TRBJ1-2, with TRBD1 identical over 10 bases. Germline values: CDR1 MNHNY, CDR2 SVGAGI (reference sequence). V was pared by 7 bases and J by 7 bases, with 15 bases of the junction left unmatched. The CDR3 covers 16 residues. The CDR3 loop reads CASTAEGQGLISGYTF. DNA of the CDR3: TGTGCCAGCACCGCCGAGGGACAGGGGTTAATCAGTGGCTACACCTTC.

V is TRBV6-5 and J is TRBJ1-2; tentatively, D is TRBD1 (6 bases). Germline values: CDR1 MNHEY, CDR2 SVGAGI. V was cut by 4 bases and J by 7 bases, with 13 bases left in between. The CDR3 totals 13 residues. The CDR3 nucleotides read TGTGCCAGCAGTTCCACAGGGAGGGGTGGCTACACCTTC. This gives the protein CASSSTGRGGYTF.

This sequence joins TRBV19 and TRBJ2-6; D ambiguous. CDR1 LNHDA and CDR2 SQIVND come from the germline V gene (reference sequence). The germline V and J ends were trimmed by 6 bases and 2 bases, with 14 bases remaining between them. There are 16 residues in the CDR3. CDR3 residues: CASSPESATGANVLTF. CDR3 bases: TGTGCCAGTAGCCCTGAAAGCGCCACTGGGGCCAACGTCCTGACTTTC.

The chain joins TRBV15 to TRBJ1-4; D is possibly TRBD1 (5 bases). The germline V gene has CDR1 LNHNV and CDR2 YYDKDF (reference sequence). The CDR3 contains 15 residues. Trimming cost V 0 bases and J 7 bases, with 12 bases left between them. This chain's CDR3 is CATSRDPQGGEKLFF. The CDR3 DNA follows: TGTGCCACCAGCAGAGATCCCCAGGGAGGTGAAAAACTGTTTTTT.

The J gene is TRBJ2-7, the V gene TRBV2; D is undetermined. V lost 4 bases and J 0 bases, leaving 13 bases between the germline ends. Germline V gene lookup returns CDR1 SNHLY and CDR2 FYNNEI. This CDR3 comprises 15 residues. As DNA, the CDR3 is TGTGCCAGCAGTGGGGGTCCACCCAGCTCCTACGAGCAGTACTTC. It codes for CASSGGPPSSYEQYF.

With respect to this clone: Additional DNA sequences in this sample encode the identical CDR3. The chain has TRBV18 and TRBJ2-6, with TRBD1 identical over 9 bases. Trimming cost V 6 bases and J 0 bases; bases outside gene matches: 9. This CDR3 contains 18 residues. CDR1 is KGHSH, CDR2 LQKENI, per germline. The CDR3 region is CASSHPGQGLSGANVLTF. For the CDR3, the DNA is TGTGCCAGCTCTCACCCGGGACAGGGCCTCTCTGGGGCCAACGTCCTGACTTTC.

The chain has TRBV18 and TRBJ2-1; D is unclear. The CDR3 sequence is 13 residues long. CDR1 KGHSH and CDR2 LQKENI come from the germline V gene. V was cut by 7 bases and J by 3 bases, with 10 bases left in between. The CDR3 nucleotides read TGTGCCAGCTTCTATACAGTCTACAATGAGCAGTTCTTC. Translating it yields CASFYTVYNEQFF.

The rearrangement links TRBV18 to TRBJ2-1; D uncertain. Germline-derived CDR1 and CDR2 are KGHSH and LQKENI. The CDR3 runs to 12 residues. V lost 3 bases and J 6 bases, leaving 6 bases between the germline ends. This chain's CDR3 is CASSPPANEQFF. DNA of the CDR3: TGTGCCAGCTCACCTCCGGCCAATGAGCAGTTCTTC.

The chain carries TRBV6-6 and TRBJ1-5, with D uncertain. This CDR3 is 14 amino acids long. V lost 3 bases to trimming and J lost 10 bases, with 16 bases between them. Germline V gives CDR1 MNHNY, CDR2 SVGAGI (reference sequence). The CDR3 DNA reads as TGTGCCAGCAGTTATGGTTTACTGGGGAATCCCCAGCATTTT. Protein product: CASSYGLLGNPQHF.

A single count supports this clone. The chain links TRBV7-2 to TRBJ1-2; 8 nucleotides align to TRBD1. The germline V gene has CDR1 SGHTA and CDR2 FQGNSA. The CDR3 has 16 amino acids. The V segment lost 2 bases and the J segment 8 bases; nucleotides outside the gene matches: 13. The CDR3 DNA reads as TGTGCCAGCAGCTTACCACCCCCCGGACAGGGAGGCGGCTACACCTTC. Its protein product is CASSLPPPGQGGGYTF.

Comment on this clone: A read error may produce the germline difference seen at one junction end. This chain connects TRBV7-2 to TRBJ2-2; a weak D match, TRBD2 (6 bases). Germline V lookup: CDR1 SGHTA, CDR2 FQGNSA. This CDR3 spans 16 amino acids. CDR3 sequence (DNA): TGTGCCAGCAGCCTAGCCGGGACTCCGAACACCGGGGAGCTGTTTTTT. Its translation: CASSLAGTPNTGELFF.

The chain uses TRBV9 and TRBJ2-7; D perhaps matches TRBD2 (5 bases). Germline CDR1 is SGDLS and CDR2 is YYNGEE. Trimming pared 0 bases from V and 4 bases from J, leaving 11 bases between. The CDR3 covers 14 residues. The CDR3 coding sequence is TGTGCCAGCAGCGTAGAGCGGTCGAGTTACGAGCAGTACTTC. It codes for CASSVERSSYEQYF. Full variable domain (missing parts from reference TRBV9 and TRBJ2-7): DSGVTQTPKHLITATGQRVTLRCSPRSGDLSVYWYQQSLDQGLQFLIQYYNGEERAKGNILERFSAQQFPDLHSELNLSSLELGDSALYFCASSVERSSYEQYFGPGTRLTVT.

The rearrangement joins TRBV4-1 to TRBJ2-7, with a weak D call TRBD1 (6 bases). Germline assignment: CDR1 MGHRA and CDR2 YSYEKL. With 4 bases removed from V and 3 bases from J, the gap between germline ends came to 10 bases. The CDR3 is made up of 13 amino acids. In DNA form, the CDR3 reads TGCGCCAGCAGCCCGGGACATTTCTACGAGCAGTACTTC. Translating gives CASSPGHFYEQYF.

The CDR3 here is CASSQRGGAYNEQFF. In DNA, the CDR3 is TGTGCCAGCAGCCAGCGGGGGGGCGCCTACAATGAGCAGTTCTTC. This chain joins TRBV5-4 and TRBJ2-1; 10 bases agree with TRBD2. The junction had 3 bases not matched to a gene; V was cut back by 4 bases and J by 2 bases. The CDR3 length is 15 residues. Germline V gene data show CDR1 as SGHNT and CDR2 as YYREEE (reference sequence).

V usage is TRBV18 and J usage is TRBJ2-1; 8 bases are shared with TRBD1. V was clipped by 3 bases and J by 4 bases; unmatched bases: 2. The germline V gene has CDR1 KGHSH and CDR2 LQKENI. The CDR3 has 14 amino acids. The CDR3 is CASSPGQVYNEQFF. The CDR3 nucleotides read TGTGCCAGCTCACCGGGACAGGTATACAATGAGCAGTTCTTC.